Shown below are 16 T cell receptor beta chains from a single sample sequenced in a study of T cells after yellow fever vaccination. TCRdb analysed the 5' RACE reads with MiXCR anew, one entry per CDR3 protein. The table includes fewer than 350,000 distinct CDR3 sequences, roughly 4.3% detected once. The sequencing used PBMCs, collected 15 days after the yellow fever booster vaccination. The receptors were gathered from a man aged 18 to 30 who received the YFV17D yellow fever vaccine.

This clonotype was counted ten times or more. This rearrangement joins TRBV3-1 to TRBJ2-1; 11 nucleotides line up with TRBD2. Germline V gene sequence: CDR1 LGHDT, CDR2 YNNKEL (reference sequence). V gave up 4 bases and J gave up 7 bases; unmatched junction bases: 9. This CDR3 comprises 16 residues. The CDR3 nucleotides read TGTGCCAGCAGCCGGGCTAGCGGGGGGCCGTGGAATGAGCAGTTCTTC. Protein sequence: CASSRASGGPWNEQFF.

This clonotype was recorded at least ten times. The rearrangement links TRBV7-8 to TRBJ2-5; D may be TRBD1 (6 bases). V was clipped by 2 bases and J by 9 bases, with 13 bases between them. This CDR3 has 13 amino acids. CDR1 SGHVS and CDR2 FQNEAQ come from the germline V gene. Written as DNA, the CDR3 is TGTGCCAGCAGCTTACCCCGACAGGACTCCCAGTACTTC. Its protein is CASSLPRQDSQYF.

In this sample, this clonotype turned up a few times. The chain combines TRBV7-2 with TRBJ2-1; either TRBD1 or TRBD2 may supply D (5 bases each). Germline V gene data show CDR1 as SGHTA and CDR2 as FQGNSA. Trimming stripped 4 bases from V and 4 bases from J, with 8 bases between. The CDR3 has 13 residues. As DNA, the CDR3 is TGTGCCAGCAGCTGGGACGGTTACAATGAGCAGTTCTTC. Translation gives CASSWDGYNEQFF.

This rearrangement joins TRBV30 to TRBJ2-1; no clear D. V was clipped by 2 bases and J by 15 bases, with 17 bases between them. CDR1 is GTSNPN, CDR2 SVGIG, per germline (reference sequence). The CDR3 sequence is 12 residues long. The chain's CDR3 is CAWSPSSTLRFF. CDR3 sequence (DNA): TGTGCCTGGAGTCCATCTAGTACTCTCCGGTTCTTC.

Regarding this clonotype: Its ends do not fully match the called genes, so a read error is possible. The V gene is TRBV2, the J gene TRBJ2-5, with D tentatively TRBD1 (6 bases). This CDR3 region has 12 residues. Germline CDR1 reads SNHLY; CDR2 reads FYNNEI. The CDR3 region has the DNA TGTGCCGGCAGGACAGACCAAGAGACCCAGTACTTC. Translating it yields CAGRTDQETQYF.

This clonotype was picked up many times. Written as DNA, the CDR3 is TGCAGTGCTAGGGGGGGCGCCCTGGACACTGAAGCTTTCTTT. Protein: CSARGGALDTEAFF. This chain joins TRBV20-1 and TRBJ1-1, with TRBD1 as a possible D gene (6 bases). V shed 3 bases and J shed 3 bases, with 14 bases lying between them. Germline V CDR1 and CDR2: DFQATT, SNEGSKA (reference sequence). CDR3 size: 14 residues.

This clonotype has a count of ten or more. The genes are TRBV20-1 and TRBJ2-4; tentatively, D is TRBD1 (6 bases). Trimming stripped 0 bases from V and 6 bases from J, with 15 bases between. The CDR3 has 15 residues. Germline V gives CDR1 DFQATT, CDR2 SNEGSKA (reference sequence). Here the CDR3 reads CSARDRSQGGNIQYF. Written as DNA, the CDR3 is TGCAGTGCTAGAGATCGGTCACAGGGTGGAAACATTCAGTACTTC.

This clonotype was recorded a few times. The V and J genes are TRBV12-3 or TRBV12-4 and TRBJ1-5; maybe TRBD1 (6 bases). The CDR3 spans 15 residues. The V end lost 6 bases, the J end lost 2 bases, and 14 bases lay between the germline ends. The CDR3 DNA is TGTGCCAGCAGCGCCCTGGGGGGCGGCAATCAGCCCCAGCATTTT. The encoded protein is CASSALGGGNQPQHF.

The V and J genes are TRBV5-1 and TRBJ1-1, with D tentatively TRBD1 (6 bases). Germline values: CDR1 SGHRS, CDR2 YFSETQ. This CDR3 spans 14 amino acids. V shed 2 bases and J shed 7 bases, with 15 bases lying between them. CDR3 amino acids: CASSFQQGRGEAFF. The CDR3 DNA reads TGCGCCAGCAGCTTTCAGCAGGGGCGGGGTGAAGCTTTCTTT.

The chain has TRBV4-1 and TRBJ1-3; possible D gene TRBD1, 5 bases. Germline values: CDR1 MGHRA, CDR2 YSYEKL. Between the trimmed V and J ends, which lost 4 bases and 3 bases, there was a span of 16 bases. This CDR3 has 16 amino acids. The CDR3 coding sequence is TGCGCCAGCAGCCGTCCGGCCAGGGAACGTGGAAACACCATATATTTT. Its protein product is CASSRPARERGNTIYF.

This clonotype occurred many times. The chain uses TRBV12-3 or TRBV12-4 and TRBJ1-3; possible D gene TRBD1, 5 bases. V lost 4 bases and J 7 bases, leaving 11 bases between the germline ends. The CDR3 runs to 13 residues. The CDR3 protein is CASSSQGGNTIYF. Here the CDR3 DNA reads TGTGCCAGCAGTTCCCAGGGAGGTAACACCATATATTTT.

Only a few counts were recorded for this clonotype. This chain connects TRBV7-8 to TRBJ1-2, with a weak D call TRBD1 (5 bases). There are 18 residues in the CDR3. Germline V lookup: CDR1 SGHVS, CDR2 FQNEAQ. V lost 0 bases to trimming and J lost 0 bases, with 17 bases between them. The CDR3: CASSLARGGPKANYGYTF. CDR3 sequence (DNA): TGTGCCAGCAGCTTAGCGCGGGGGGGACCAAAAGCTAACTATGGCTACACCTTC.

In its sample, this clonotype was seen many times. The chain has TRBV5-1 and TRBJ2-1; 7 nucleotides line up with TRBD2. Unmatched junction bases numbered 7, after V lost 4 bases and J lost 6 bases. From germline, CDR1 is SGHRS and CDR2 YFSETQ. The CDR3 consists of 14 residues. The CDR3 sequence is CASSRQRDANEQFF. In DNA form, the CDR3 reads TGCGCCAGCAGCCGGCAGCGGGACGCCAATGAGCAGTTCTTC. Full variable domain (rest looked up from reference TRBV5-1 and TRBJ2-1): KAGVTQTPRYLIKTRGQQVTLSCSPISGHRSVSWYQQTPGQGLQFLFEYFSETQRNKGNFPGRFSGRQFSNSRSEMNVSTLELGDSALYLCASSRQRDANEQFFGPGTRLTVL.

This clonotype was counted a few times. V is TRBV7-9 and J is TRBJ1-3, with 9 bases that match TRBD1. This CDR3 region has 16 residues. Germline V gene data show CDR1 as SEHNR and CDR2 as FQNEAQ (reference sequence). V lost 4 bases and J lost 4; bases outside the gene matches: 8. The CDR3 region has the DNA TGTGCCAGCAGCTCTACAGGGGGCCTCTCAGGAAACACCATATATTTT. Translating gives CASSSTGGLSGNTIYF.

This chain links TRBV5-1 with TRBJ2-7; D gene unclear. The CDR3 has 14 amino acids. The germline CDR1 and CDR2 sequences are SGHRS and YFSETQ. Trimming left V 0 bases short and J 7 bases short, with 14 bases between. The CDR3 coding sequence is TGCGCCAGCAGCTTGGGGGCTCTCTCTTTGGAGCAGTACTTC. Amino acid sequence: CASSLGALSLEQYF.

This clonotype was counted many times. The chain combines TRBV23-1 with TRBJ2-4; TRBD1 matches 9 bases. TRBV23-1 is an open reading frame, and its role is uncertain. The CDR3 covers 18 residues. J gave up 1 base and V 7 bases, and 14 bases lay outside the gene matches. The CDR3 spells CASTSPGQGALAKNIQYF. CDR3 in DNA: TGCGCCAGCACCTCACCGGGACAGGGTGCGTTGGCCAAAAACATTCAGTACTTC.